The 17 T cell receptor beta chains given below trace back to one sample, sequenced in a study of blood T cell repertoires in COVID-19. Libraries were prepared by immunoSEQ multiplex PCR; TCRdb keeps only in-frame clonotypes and omits some of them. The sample carries some 250,000 clones, approximately 85% recorded once. The sequenced sample consisted of PBMCs or T cells enriched from blood (not recorded which). The source of these receptors is a woman in her forties or fifties who had recovered from COVID-19.

The chain joins TRBV2 to TRBJ1-5, with TRBD1 matching 8 bases. The germline CDR1 and CDR2 sequences are SNHLY and FYNNEI. This CDR3 is built from 14 residues. J lost 7 bases, V lost 3 bases, and 5 bases had no gene match. CDR3 nucleotide sequence: TGTGCCAGCAGTGATAAGACAGGGGACCAGCCCCAGCATTTT. Amino acid sequence: CASSDKTGDQPQHF.

The CDR3 reads CATRQGGTGANVLTF. The CDR3 DNA reads TGTGCCACTCGACAGGGGGGAACTGGGGCCAACGTCCTGACTTTC. The chain joins TRBV19 to TRBJ2-6, with 9 nucleotides matching TRBD1. V trimming: 10 bases; J trimming: 2 bases; junction bases outside the gene matches: 6. This CDR3 comprises 15 residues. Germline CDR1 reads LNHDA; CDR2 reads SQIVND (reference sequence).

This rearrangement joins TRBV3-1 (or the pseudogene TRBV3-2) to TRBJ1-1; maybe TRBD1 (5 bases). The V end lost 6 bases, the J end lost 5 bases, and 16 bases lay between the germline ends. Per germline, CDR1 LGHDT and CDR2 YNNKEL (reference sequence). This CDR3 region has 14 residues. The CDR3 DNA reads TGTGCCAGCAGTCCCCTAACAGGAGGGACTGAAGCTTTCTTT. Translated, it gives CASSPLTGGTEAFF.

The chain links TRBV3-1 (or the pseudogene TRBV3-2) to TRBJ1-4; tentative D call: TRBD1 (6 bases). Germline CDR1 and CDR2: LGHDT and YNNKEL (reference sequence). V was pared by 4 bases and J by 0 bases, with 9 bases between. The CDR3 runs 15 residues. The CDR3 spells CASSLRTATNEKLFF. The CDR3 DNA is TGTGCCAGCAGCCTCAGGACAGCAACTAATGAAAAACTGTTTTTT.

The chain combines TRBV19 with TRBJ1-1, with 9 bases that match TRBD1. V lost 7 bases and J lost 6; bases outside the gene matches: 9. The CDR3 covers 14 residues. Germline values: CDR1 LNHDA, CDR2 SQIVND (reference sequence). This CDR3 is CASTRGQGISEAFF. The DNA for the CDR3 is TGTGCCAGTACCCGCGGACAGGGGATTTCTGAAGCTTTCTTT.

The V call is TRBV28, the J call TRBJ1-1; 8 bases fit TRBD1. The CDR3 spans 11 residues. The J segment lost 11 bases and the V segment lost 5 bases, leaving 4 bases of the junction unmatched. CDR1 MDHEN and CDR2 SYDVKM come from the germline V gene. The CDR3: CASSLQGVAFF. The CDR3 DNA follows: TGTGCCAGCAGTCTACAGGGGGTCGCTTTCTTT.

The rearrangement joins TRBV28 to TRBJ2-7, with 12 bases fitting TRBD2. The J segment lost 4 bases and the V segment lost 1 base, leaving 11 bases of the junction unmatched. CDR3 length: 18 residues. Germline CDR1 is MDHEN and CDR2 is SYDVKM. The CDR3 region is CASSLSLGLAGLGYEQYF. The DNA for the CDR3 is TGTGCCAGCAGTTTATCCCTGGGACTAGCGGGCCTGGGGTACGAGCAGTACTTC.

This clone was picked up one time. The rearrangement uses TRBV6-5 and TRBJ2-3, with D possibly matching TRBD1 (6 bases). V was cut by 5 bases and J by 4 bases, with 10 bases left in between. This CDR3 is 13 amino acids long. Germline values: CDR1 MNHEY, CDR2 SVGAGI. CDR3 region: CASSTQGPDTQYF. The CDR3 DNA sequence: TGTGCCAGCAGTACACAGGGACCAGATACGCAGTATTTT.

The chain has TRBV7-9 and TRBJ2-7, with D unresolved. The germline gives CDR1 SEHNR, CDR2 FQNEAQ (reference sequence). V was clipped by 4 bases and J by 3 bases, with 25 bases between them. The length of the CDR3 is 18 residues. In nucleotides, the CDR3 is TGTGCCAGCAGCTCAAACTCATGGCTATTCCCGGCAGGCTACGAGCAGTACTTC. Encoded protein: CASSSNSWLFPAGYEQYF.

This chain uses TRBV27 with TRBJ2-5; 7 nucleotides agree with TRBD2. CDR3 size: 16 residues. V lost 5 bases and J lost 0; bases outside the gene matches: 9. Germline V gives CDR1 MNHEY, CDR2 SMNVEV (reference sequence). CDR3 sequence (DNA): TGTGCCAGCAGTATCACCCCCGGGACTAACCAAGAGACCCAGTACTTC. Its protein product is CASSITPGTNQETQYF.

The chain carries TRBV3-1 (or the pseudogene TRBV3-2) and TRBJ1-6, with D uncertain. CDR1 is LGHDT, CDR2 YNNKEL, per germline (reference sequence). CDR3 length: 16 residues. The V and J ends lost 4 bases and 0 bases respectively, with 10 bases between them. This chain's CDR3 is CASSRHVSSYNSPLHF. CDR3 nucleotide sequence: TGTGCCAGCAGCCGCCACGTGAGCTCCTATAATTCACCCCTCCACTTT.

The gene calls are TRBV28 and TRBJ2-3; the D is unclear. V was cut by 4 bases and J by 8 bases, with 19 bases left in between. The germline CDR1 and CDR2 sequences are MDHEN and SYDVKM. The CDR3 spans 15 residues. CDR3 nucleotides: TGTGCCAGCAGTTCCCCGCTCCGCCCTTCGCGTACGCAGTATTTT. Its protein product is CASSSPLRPSRTQYF.

This chain joins TRBV28 and TRBJ1-2; D unclear. The CDR3 extends over 12 amino acids. Germline-derived CDR1 and CDR2 are MDHEN and SYDVKM. V lost 3 bases, J lost 8 bases, and 10 bases lay in between. The DNA of the CDR3 is TGTGCCAGCAGTTTGTCAGGAGGAGGCTACACCTTC. This gives the protein CASSLSGGGYTF.

V usage is TRBV2 and J usage is TRBJ2-7; 10 nucleotides match TRBD2. Trimming removed 5 bases from V and 2 bases from J; junction bases left unmatched: 3. The CDR3 totals 14 residues. The V gene's germline CDR1 is SNHLY and CDR2 FYNNEI. Written as DNA, the CDR3 is TGTGCCAGCAGTATAGCGGGAGGAACCTACGAGCAGTACTTC. It specifies CASSIAGGTYEQYF.

This clone was recorded a few times. This chain joins TRBV5-5 and TRBJ1-3; unclear D gene. V was trimmed by 1 base and J by 6 bases, leaving 5 bases between them. CDR3 length: 12 residues. In germline, CDR1 is SGHKS, CDR2 YYEKEE (reference sequence). The CDR3 DNA is TGTGCCAGCAGCTTGTCACAAAACACCATATATTTT. Its protein is CASSLSQNTIYF.

The rearrangement links TRBV27 to TRBJ1-1; a possible D gene is TRBD1 (5 bases). V was cut by 6 bases and J by 4 bases, with 15 bases left in between. The CDR3 sequence is 14 residues long. Germline assignment: CDR1 MNHEY and CDR2 SMNVEV (reference sequence). CDR3 DNA sequence: TGTGCCAGCAGATACAGGCTTGGAGCCACTGAAGCTTTCTTT. Translating it yields CASRYRLGATEAFF.

The chain links TRBV2 to TRBJ2-7; maybe TRBD1 (5 bases). The V end was cut by 5 bases, the J end by 4 bases, with 9 bases between. CDR1 and CDR2 (germline): SNHLY, FYNNEI. The CDR3 sequence is 12 residues long. CDR3 region: CASSRQLYEQYF. The CDR3 DNA is TGTGCCAGCAGTCGACAGTTATACGAGCAGTACTTC.